The 28 T cell receptor beta chains in this list originate from one sample, sequenced in a study of T-cell reconstitution after alpha-beta-depleted transplantation in children. Preparing the TCRbeta library involved the use of unique molecular identifiers. In TCRdb, the PCR reads were re-called with MiXCR into one record per CDR3 protein. This table has fewer than 750,000 distinct CDR3 sequences, more than 20% appearing once. The sequencing used PBMCs, mostly from graft donor cells, collected 360 days after TCRalphabeta/CD19-depleted stem cell transplant. The receptors stem from a boy younger than two who had a stem cell transplant for acute myeloid leukemia, so the T cells may come from the graft donor.

This clonotype was seen at least ten times. J is TRBJ2-3 and V is TRBV12-3 or TRBV12-4; maybe TRBD1 (5 bases). The CDR3 extends over 15 amino acids. Between the trimmed V and J ends, which lost 5 bases and 2 bases, there was a span of 14 bases. Here the CDR3 DNA reads TGTGCCAGCAGTCATTTAGGGGCTGTCACAGATACGCAGTATTTT. Amino acids: CASSHLGAVTDTQYF.

This clonotype has ten or more counts. The chain carries TRBV12-3 or TRBV12-4 and TRBJ2-7; 7 bases map to TRBD1. CDR3 length: 15 amino acids. With 2 bases clipped from V and 4 bases from J, the junction kept 8 bases outside the gene matches. The DNA for the CDR3 is TGTGCCAGCAGTTTATCGATGCAGGGGGTATACGAGCAGTACTTC. It encodes CASSLSMQGVYEQYF.

The chain uses TRBV28 and TRBJ2-5; 11 bases map to TRBD1. V shed 6 bases, J shed 3 bases, and the junction held 6 bases outside the gene matches. The CDR3 sequence is 15 residues long. CDR1 is MDHEN, CDR2 SYDVKM, per germline. The CDR3 coding sequence is TGTGCCAGCAGAGGGACAGGGGGACAGAAAGAGACCCAGTACTTC. Translated, it gives CASRGTGGQKETQYF.

This clonotype was recorded at least ten times. This chain joins TRBV28 and TRBJ2-4; D may be TRBD1 (6 bases). Trimming removed 8 bases at V and 4 bases at J, with 12 bases between. CDR3 length equals 13 residues. From germline, CDR1 is MDHEN and CDR2 SYDVKM. The CDR3 reads CASGFGTKNIQYF. CDR3 bases: TGTGCCAGCGGCTTCGGGACAAAAAACATTCAGTACTTC.

The chain has TRBV12-3 or TRBV12-4 and TRBJ1-4, with D unclear. V shed 3 bases and J shed 6 bases, with 8 bases lying between them. CDR3 length: 13 residues. The CDR3 nucleotides are TGTGCCAGCAGTTTCTTTGGGTATGAAAAACTGTTTTTT. This translates into CASSFFGYEKLFF.

The chain links TRBV7-2 to TRBJ2-5; maybe TRBD2 (5 bases). V was trimmed by 2 bases and J by 3 bases, leaving 13 bases between them. The CDR3 covers 15 residues. Per the germline V gene, CDR1 is SGHTA and CDR2 is FQGNSA. The CDR3 here is CASSLIYGAEETQYF. For the CDR3, the DNA is TGTGCCAGCAGCTTAATTTACGGAGCGGAAGAGACCCAGTACTTC.

The table lists this clonotype with a few counts. The chain has TRBV5-1 and TRBJ1-1; D perhaps matches TRBD1 (5 bases). CDR1 is SGHRS and CDR2 is YFSETQ in the germline V gene. With 2 bases removed from V and 4 bases from J, the gap between germline ends came to 12 bases. CDR3 size: 14 residues. This CDR3 reads CASSFSPGTTEAFF. For the CDR3, the DNA is TGCGCCAGCAGCTTTAGTCCAGGGACCACTGAAGCTTTCTTT. Together with reference TRBV5-1 and TRBJ1-1, the CDR3 gives the full variable domain: KAGVTQTPRYLIKTRGQQVTLSCSPISGHRSVSWYQQTPGQGLQFLFEYFSETQRNKGNFPGRFSGRQFSNSRSEMNVSTLELGDSALYLCASSFSPGTTEAFFGQGTRLTVV.

The table lists this clonotype with many counts. V gene TRBV6-1 combines with J gene TRBJ1-2; TRBD1 matches 7 bases. The CDR3 has 16 residues. V gave up 7 bases and J gave up 6 bases; unmatched junction bases: 17. The germline V gene has CDR1 MNHNS and CDR2 SASEGT. Written as DNA, the CDR3 is TGTGCCAGCACCCGCCCGGGGGTCGACAGGGAAGATGGCTACACCTTC. Protein: CASTRPGVDREDGYTF.

This clonotype appeared many times. The V call is TRBV4-1, the J call TRBJ2-2; D not resolved. This CDR3 region has 14 residues. CDR1 MGHRA and CDR2 YSYEKL come from the germline V gene. V lost 0 bases to trimming and J lost 3 bases, with 5 bases between them. The CDR3: CASSQERHTGELFF. DNA for the CDR3: TGCGCCAGCAGCCAAGAACGGCACACCGGGGAGCTGTTTTTT.

At least ten counts were recorded for this clonotype. V gene TRBV4-3 combines with J gene TRBJ1-2, with TRBD1 as a possible D gene (5 bases). This CDR3 has 15 amino acids. V lost 1 base and J lost 6, with 15 bases in between. Germline assignment: CDR1 LGHNA and CDR2 YSLEER. The CDR3 DNA reads TGCGCCAGCAGCCAAGGAACAGGAAGGGGTCATGGCTACACCTTC. Its protein product is CASSQGTGRGHGYTF.

CDR3 nucleotides: TGCGCCAGCAGCCATCCCGCGGAGCGGTCTAATGAGCAGTTCTTC. Translating gives CASSHPAERSNEQFF. The chain combines TRBV5-1 with TRBJ2-1, with a tentative D call TRBD2 (5 bases). V gave up 4 bases and J gave up 7 bases, with 18 bases separating them. The CDR3 extends over 15 amino acids. Germline CDR1 is SGHRS and CDR2 is YFSETQ.

There are many counts of this clonotype. J is TRBJ2-2 and V is TRBV12-3 or TRBV12-4; 7 nucleotides line up with TRBD1. The CDR3 contains 15 residues. Trimming cost V 2 bases and J 5 bases; bases outside gene matches: 5. DNA of the CDR3: TGTGCCAGCAGTTTATGGGTGACAGGGACCGGGGAGCTGTTTTTT. Protein: CASSLWVTGTGELFF.

This clonotype was seen only a few times. The CDR3 sequence is CASSFFNSIGLTGELFF. The CDR3 region has the DNA TGTGCCAGCAGTTTTTTTAATAGTATCGGTCTCACCGGGGAGCTGTTTTTT. The J gene is TRBJ2-2, the V gene TRBV12-3 or TRBV12-4; D unclear. The length of the CDR3 is 17 residues. Trimming left V 3 bases short and J 4 bases short, with 18 bases between.

This chain connects TRBV5-1 to TRBJ1-1; a possible D gene is TRBD1 (5 bases). The CDR3 has 15 residues. Germline assignment: CDR1 SGHRS and CDR2 YFSETQ. Trimming took 3 bases from V and 2 from J, leaving 14 bases between them. CDR3: CASSSFAGHNTEAFF. CDR3 sequence (DNA): TGCGCCAGCAGCTCCTTTGCGGGGCACAACACTGAAGCTTTCTTT.

This clonotype has a handful of counts. The chain joins TRBV12-3 or TRBV12-4 to TRBJ2-7; 11 positions agree with TRBD2. Trimming took 4 bases from V and 5 from J; bases not matched to a gene: 16. The CDR3 runs to 18 residues. The CDR3, as DNA: TGTGCCAGCAGTTGGGGACTAGCGGAAACCAATCCGGGGGACGAGCAGTACTTC. Amino acid sequence: CASSWGLAETNPGDEQYF.

J is TRBJ2-3 and V is TRBV20-1; tentatively, D is TRBD1 (6 bases). Trimming took off 7 bases at V and 2 bases at J, with 16 bases between the two ends. This CDR3 has 14 amino acids. CDR1 is DFQATT, CDR2 SNEGSKA, per germline (reference sequence). The CDR3: CSVQGHSSTDTQYF. Here the CDR3 DNA reads TGCAGTGTCCAGGGACATTCCTCCACAGATACGCAGTATTTT.

This clonotype was recorded a few times. This chain uses TRBV5-6 with TRBJ2-7; the D is unclear. Germline CDR1 and CDR2: SGHDT and YYEEEE. There are 14 residues in the CDR3. V gave up 1 base and J gave up 3 bases, with 11 bases separating them. CDR3: CASSLRGINYEQYV. In DNA form, the CDR3 reads TGTGCCAGCAGCTTGAGAGGAATCAACTACGAGCAGTACGTC.

The genes are TRBV15 and TRBJ2-1; D is possibly TRBD2 (6 bases). There are 16 residues in the CDR3. Germline V gene sequence: CDR1 LNHNV, CDR2 YYDKDF (reference sequence). V was clipped by 0 bases and J by 1 base, with 10 bases between them. The DNA for the CDR3 is TGTGCCACCAGCAGAGATGGGGGGATATCCTACAATGAGCAGTTCTTC. It encodes CATSRDGGISYNEQFF.

This sequence joins TRBV12-3 or TRBV12-4 and TRBJ2-7, with D maybe TRBD1 (5 bases). Trimming left V 5 bases short and J 4 bases short, with 21 bases between. This CDR3 comprises 16 residues. The CDR3 spells CASSLPGTRQTYEQYV. As DNA, the CDR3 is TGTGCCAGCAGTCTTCCCGGAACTCGACAGACTTACGAGCAGTACGTC.

This clonotype was observed at least ten times. The rearrangement links TRBV6-5 to TRBJ1-1; D perhaps matches TRBD1 (6 bases). CDR1 and CDR2 (germline): MNHEY, SVGAGI. The CDR3 extends over 13 amino acids. V lost 0 bases and J lost 8, with 10 bases in between. The chain's CDR3 is CASSYSRGVEAFF. CDR3 DNA sequence: TGTGCCAGCAGTTACTCGAGGGGGGTAGAAGCTTTCTTT.

The chain is built from TRBV20-1 and TRBJ1-5; a weak D match, TRBD1 (5 bases). CDR1 and CDR2 from the germline V gene are DFQATT and SNEGSKA (reference sequence). The CDR3 consists of 15 residues. Trimming cost V 1 base and J 1 base, with 11 bases left between them. The CDR3 here is CSARAEGLSNQPQHF. CDR3 bases: TGCAGTGCTAGAGCTGAGGGGTTGAGCAATCAGCCCCAGCATTTT.

This clonotype was observed a few times. DNA for the CDR3: TGTGCCAGCAGTTTACGGGGGGCGCGGTATGGCTACACCTTC. It encodes CASSLRGARYGYTF. This sequence joins TRBV12-3 or TRBV12-4 and TRBJ1-2; D is possibly TRBD1 (6 bases). V lost 2 bases and J lost 5, with 12 bases in between. This CDR3 has 14 residues.

This clonotype was observed at least ten times. The gene calls are TRBV12-3 or TRBV12-4 and TRBJ2-3; TRBD2 matches 16 bases. The CDR3 has 17 residues. The V segment lost 0 bases and the J segment 5 bases; nucleotides outside the gene matches: 2. The CDR3 spells CASSLAGLAGGQDTQYF. The CDR3 DNA sequence: TGTGCCAGCAGTTTAGCGGGACTAGCGGGGGGGCAAGATACGCAGTATTTT.

This clonotype came up a few times. The V call is TRBV29-1, the J call TRBJ2-3; D not resolved. The CDR3 has 14 residues. V lost 8 bases to trimming and J lost 2 bases, with 17 bases between them. Looked up from germline, CDR1 is SQVTM and CDR2 is ANQGSEA. As DNA, the CDR3 is TGCAGCACTATCGGGCTCGGGTCCACAGATACGCAGTATTTT. Protein sequence: CSTIGLGSTDTQYF.

The chain combines TRBV7-2 with TRBJ1-6, with TRBD1 matching 9 bases. The CDR3 is 14 residues long. The V gene end was trimmed by 5 bases and the J gene end by 10 bases; junction bases not matched to a gene: 6. Germline CDR1 SGHTA, CDR2 FQGNSA. The DNA for the CDR3 is TGTGCCAGCAGCCGACAGGGGGTAGGGTCACCCCTCCACTTT. Amino acid sequence: CASSRQGVGSPLHF.

This clonotype occurred a few times. V usage is TRBV12-3 or TRBV12-4 and J usage is TRBJ1-1, with D hard to call. V was cut by 1 base and J by 3 bases, with 9 bases left in between. The CDR3 contains 14 residues. The CDR3 loop is CASSLGFRYTEAFF. CDR3 coding DNA: TGTGCCAGCAGTTTAGGCTTCCGCTACACTGAAGCTTTCTTT.

The rearrangement links TRBV12-3 or TRBV12-4 to TRBJ2-1, with 8 bases aligning to TRBD2. V was pared by 3 bases and J by 5 bases, with 3 bases of the junction left unmatched. The CDR3 runs 14 residues. The CDR3 DNA follows: TGTGCCAGCAGTTTCGGGGGGGCCCACAATGAGCAGTTCTTC. Its protein is CASSFGGAHNEQFF.

As DNA, the CDR3 is TGCAGTGCTAGATTGGGACCTCTGGAAAAACTGTTTTTT. Translation gives CSARLGPLEKLFF. The genes are TRBV20-1 and TRBJ1-4, with a weak D call TRBD1 (5 bases). The germline gives CDR1 DFQATT, CDR2 SNEGSKA (reference sequence). This CDR3 spans 13 amino acids. V was trimmed by 2 bases and J by 8 bases, leaving 12 bases between them.